The 31 T cell receptor beta chains in this list originate from one sample, sequenced in a study of T cell responses to AZD1222 COVID-19 vaccine. Some clones are missing from TCRdb's copy, which holds only in-frame ones; the method was immunoSEQ multiplex PCR. The sample includes about 130,000 clones, 92% seen only once; the top ten take roughly 2%. The sample here was peripheral blood, taken on day 0 of AZD1222 vaccination. The receptors were sampled from an adult in good health.

This rearrangement joins TRBV10-3 to TRBJ2-1, with D tentatively TRBD1 (5 bases). The V end was cut by 9 bases, the J end by 6 bases, with 15 bases between. The CDR3 contains 13 residues. Per germline, CDR1 ENHRY and CDR2 SYGVKD. As DNA, the CDR3 is TGTGCCATAGAAGACAGCACTGGCAATGAGCAGTTCTTC. It specifies CAIEDSTGNEQFF.

V and J are TRBV11-1 and TRBJ1-4, with D maybe TRBD1 (6 bases). The germline V gene encodes CDR1 SGHAT and CDR2 FQDESV (reference sequence). This CDR3 is built from 15 residues. Trimming removed 5 bases at V and 5 bases at J, with 15 bases between. The DNA of the CDR3 is TGTGCCAGCAGCCCGCAGACAGGACCCAATGAAAAACTGTTTTTT. It specifies CASSPQTGPNEKLFF.

V and J are TRBV27 and TRBJ2-5; the match to TRBD2 covers 13 bases. Germline V gene data show CDR1 as MNHEY and CDR2 as SMNVEV (reference sequence). The CDR3 length is 15 residues. V lost 6 bases and J lost 4; bases outside the gene matches: 5. The CDR3 DNA is TGTGCCAGCAGCCGGACTAGCGGGGGTGGAGAGACCCAGTACTTC. This gives the protein CASSRTSGGGETQYF.

The rearrangement uses TRBV28 and TRBJ2-7; maybe TRBD1 (6 bases). Germline values: CDR1 MDHEN, CDR2 SYDVKM. The V end was cut by 3 bases, the J end by 5 bases, with 20 bases between. This CDR3 contains 16 residues. CDR3 region: CASSFPAGGGDDEQYF. DNA of the CDR3: TGTGCCAGCAGTTTCCCCGCCGGTGGGGGCGACGACGAGCAGTACTTC. Looking up the rest from reference TRBV28 and TRBJ2-7 gives the full variable domain: DVKVTQSSRYLVKRTGEKVFLECVQDMDHENMFWYRQDPGLGLRLIYFSYDVKMKEKGDIPEGYSVSREKKERFSLILESASTNQTSMYLCASSFPAGGGDDEQYFGPGTRLTVT.

This clone was seen just once. The rearrangement links TRBV10-3 to TRBJ2-1, with 10 bases lining up with TRBD2. The V gene end was trimmed by 3 bases and the J gene end by 8 bases; junction bases not matched to a gene: 4. This CDR3 spans 14 amino acids. CDR1 and CDR2 (germline): ENHRY, SYGVKD. The CDR3 DNA reads as TGTGCCATCAGTGAATCAGCGGGGGGGGATGAGCAGTTCTTC. This gives the protein CAISESAGGDEQFF.

DNA of the CDR3: TGTGCCAGCAGCTTGGCCGGTGCAGTCCTAGCCAAAAACATTCAGTACTTC. Protein product: CASSLAGAVLAKNIQYF. The chain has TRBV5-8 and TRBJ2-4; D is unclear. V was trimmed by 0 bases and J by 0 bases, leaving 13 bases between them. This CDR3 is 17 amino acids long. Germline V gene lookup returns CDR1 SGHTS and CDR2 YDEGEE.

The chain links TRBV5-6 to TRBJ2-2; D perhaps matches TRBD1 (7 bases). CDR1 SGHDT and CDR2 YYEEEE come from the germline V gene. The CDR3 covers 12 residues. V shed 5 bases and J shed 13 bases, with 15 bases lying between them. The DNA of the CDR3 is TGTGCCAGCAGGTTCGGAGGGGGCGGGCTGTTTTTT. It is translated as CASRFGGGGLFF.

This clone came up once. An end of the junction differs from the germline gene, which may be a read error. The rearrangement joins TRBV7-7 to TRBJ2-5; the D gene is possibly TRBD2 (5 bases). Germline assignment: CDR1 SSHAT and CDR2 FNYEAQ (reference sequence). This CDR3 is 14 amino acids long. In nucleotides, the CDR3 is TGTGCTAGCAGCTTACGTCCGGGCGGGGAGACCCAGTACTTC. This codes for CASSLRPGGETQYF. Drawing the rest from reference TRBV7-7 and TRBJ2-5, the complete variable domain is GAGVSQSPRYKVTKRGQDVTLRCDPISSHATLYWYQQALGQGPEFLTYFNYEAQPDKSGLPSDRFSAERPEGSISTLTIQRTEQRDSAMYRCASSLRPGGETQYFGPGTRLLVL.

The chain is built from TRBV6-5 and TRBJ1-2; 8 positions match TRBD1. CDR3 length: 11 residues. The germline V gene encodes CDR1 MNHEY and CDR2 SVGAGI. Trimming at V came to 8 bases and at J to 4 bases, leaving 0 bases not matched to a gene. CDR3 sequence (DNA): TGTGCCAGCGGACAGGGCTATGGCTACACCTTC. Translation gives CASGQGYGYTF.

This rearrangement joins TRBV2 to TRBJ1-4; a possible D gene is TRBD1 (5 bases). The CDR3 is 13 residues long. V was cut by 4 bases and J by 8 bases, with 11 bases left in between. Germline V gene sequence: CDR1 SNHLY, CDR2 FYNNEI. CDR3 region: CASSGSQVEKLFF. The CDR3, as DNA: TGTGCCAGCAGTGGTTCACAGGTAGAAAAACTGTTTTTT.

The chain couples TRBV2 to TRBJ2-7, with TRBD1 identical over 8 bases. Germline loops: CDR1 SNHLY, CDR2 FYNNEI. The CDR3 contains 14 residues. V trimming: 7 bases; J trimming: 1 base; junction bases outside the gene matches: 6. The CDR3 spells CASKTDRASYEQYF. In nucleotides, the CDR3 is TGTGCCAGCAAAACGGACAGGGCTTCCTACGAGCAGTACTTC.

The chain combines TRBV2 with TRBJ1-1; D perhaps matches TRBD1 (5 bases). Trimming left V 8 bases short and J 3 bases short, with 19 bases between. Germline CDR1 SNHLY, CDR2 FYNNEI. The CDR3 is 15 residues long. CDR3 bases: TGTGCCAGCCTACCCCTGGGACTCCGAGACACTGAAGCTTTCTTT. Its protein product is CASLPLGLRDTEAFF.

This clone was seen just once. V and J are TRBV9 and TRBJ1-4, with D tentatively TRBD1 (5 bases). Per germline, CDR1 SGDLS and CDR2 YYNGEE. This CDR3 comprises 15 residues. V lost 0 bases, J lost 7 bases, and 13 bases lay in between. The DNA for the CDR3 is TGTGCCAGCAGCGTAGTCGGGGGATTCAGTGAAAAACTGTTTTTT. It specifies CASSVVGGFSEKLFF.

The genes are TRBV6-2 or TRBV6-3 and TRBJ1-1, with D possibly being TRBD1 (5 bases). V was pared by 6 bases and J by 7 bases, with 24 bases between. Germline V gene sequence: CDR1 MNHEY, CDR2 SVGEGT. This CDR3 is built from 16 residues. As DNA, the CDR3 is TGTGCCAGCAGCCCGCAGGGAGCCATGGCGGGCTTTGAAGCTTTCTTT. The encoded protein is CASSPQGAMAGFEAFF.

This clone was seen just once. V usage is TRBV5-4 and J usage is TRBJ1-4; D is uncertain. The CDR3 length is 14 residues. Germline values: CDR1 SGHNT, CDR2 YYREEE (reference sequence). The V end lost 1 base, the J end lost 7 bases, and 11 bases lay between the germline ends. As DNA, the CDR3 is TGTGCCAGCAGCTTGTCTCAGGATGGTGAAAAACTGTTTTTT. Its protein is CASSLSQDGEKLFF.

The chain uses TRBV12-3 or TRBV12-4 and TRBJ2-4; unclear D gene. V dropped 3 bases and J dropped 8 bases, with 5 bases sitting between them. CDR3 length equals 11 residues. The CDR3 here is CASSFSDIQYF. The CDR3 bases are TGTGCCAGCAGTTTTTCGGACATTCAGTACTTC.

This chain links TRBV5-8 with TRBJ1-6; 7 bases fit TRBD1. V lost 0 bases, J lost 10 bases, and 10 bases stayed unmatched. This CDR3 is built from 16 residues. The germline V gene has CDR1 SGHTS and CDR2 YDEGEE. In DNA form, the CDR3 reads TGTGCCAGCAGCTTGGCCTTCAACAGGGGAGGGTCACCCCTCCACTTT. Its protein product is CASSLAFNRGGSPLHF.

This chain connects TRBV10-3 to TRBJ2-7, with 11 bases that match TRBD1. Losses at the gene ends were 6 bases for V and 2 bases for J; bases not matched to a gene: 0. The CDR3 loop spans 13 amino acids. Germline CDR1 ENHRY, CDR2 SYGVKD. The CDR3 bases are TGTGCCATCAGGGGACAGGGGGCCTACGAGCAGTACTTC. This gives the protein CAIRGQGAYEQYF.

The V and J genes are TRBV6-6 and TRBJ2-7; 7 positions agree with TRBD1. CDR1 MNHNY and CDR2 SVGAGI come from the germline V gene (reference sequence). Trimming removed 7 bases from V and 5 bases from J; junction bases left unmatched: 8. There are 13 residues in the CDR3. CDR3 DNA sequence: TGTGCCAGCACCCCCCCAGGGGGTAACGAGCAGTACTTC. The encoded protein is CASTPPGGNEQYF.

Only one count was recorded for this clone. This rearrangement joins TRBV10-2 to TRBJ2-5; 9 bases map to TRBD2. The CDR3 runs to 13 residues. The J segment lost 7 bases and the V segment lost 7 bases, leaving 7 bases of the junction unmatched. CDR1 and CDR2 (germline): WSHSY, SAAADI. The CDR3 bases are TGCGCCAGCATGGCGGGGGGGGCGGCGACCCAGTACTTC. Translated: CASMAGGAATQYF.

The J gene is TRBJ1-5, the V gene TRBV5-1; 8 positions match TRBD1. From germline, CDR1 is SGHRS and CDR2 YFSETQ. CDR3 length: 15 residues. V gave up 0 bases and J gave up 6 bases; unmatched junction bases: 5. CDR3 loop: CASSLGLDRAQPQHF. CDR3 bases: TGCGCCAGCAGCTTGGGGTTGGACAGGGCTCAGCCCCAGCATTTT. The whole variable domain, filled in from reference TRBV5-1 and TRBJ1-5, reads KAGVTQTPRYLIKTRGQQVTLSCSPISGHRSVSWYQQTPGQGLQFLFEYFSETQRNKGNFPGRFSGRQFSNSRSEMNVSTLELGDSALYLCASSLGLDRAQPQHFGDGTRLSIL.

The chain has TRBV10-3 and TRBJ1-1; TRBD1 agrees at 7 bases. CDR3 size: 16 residues. Germline values: CDR1 ENHRY, CDR2 SYGVKD. The CDR3: CATRGQTGTSHTEAFF. The DNA of the CDR3 is TGTGCGACTCGGGGCCAGACAGGGACATCTCACACTGAAGCTTTCTTT.

The rearrangement links TRBV2 to TRBJ2-3; possibly TRBD1 for D (7 bases). The CDR3 has 17 residues. The V gene lost 5 bases and the J gene lost 2 bases, with 20 bases spanning the gap. CDR1 and CDR2 from the germline V gene are SNHLY and FYNNEI. CDR3 sequence (DNA): TGTGCCAGCAGTCCGGGGCTATTGGAGGGGGCCACAGATACGCAGTATTTT. This sequence encodes CASSPGLLEGATDTQYF.

The chain carries TRBV12-3 or TRBV12-4 and TRBJ1-2, with TRBD1 matching over 7 bases. This CDR3 contains 13 residues. The V and J ends lost 6 bases and 4 bases, in that order; junction bases with no gene match: 5. The CDR3 spells CASSYDRVYGYTF. The CDR3 nucleotides read TGTGCCAGCAGCTATGACAGGGTCTATGGCTACACCTTC.

J is TRBJ2-3 and V is TRBV7-2; TRBD2 matches at 12 bases. The CDR3 totals 17 residues. After removal of 5 bases from V and 4 bases from J, the junction contained 10 bases not matched to a gene. In germline, CDR1 is SGHTA, CDR2 FQGNSA. The CDR3 nucleotides are TGTGCCAGCAGCCATTCTAGCGGGGGGGCCCTCGCAGATACGCAGTATTTT. Translation: CASSHSSGGALADTQYF.

The gene calls are TRBV18 and TRBJ1-2; D ambiguous. CDR3 length: 13 residues. The V gene's germline CDR1 is KGHSH and CDR2 LQKENI. Trimming stripped 1 base from V and 7 bases from J, with 10 bases between. The CDR3 region is CASSPLRFGGYTF. CDR3 sequence (DNA): TGTGCCAGCTCACCACTGAGGTTTGGTGGCTACACCTTC.

The chain employs TRBV6-2 or TRBV6-3 and TRBJ2-3; 8 positions agree with TRBD2. J lost 2 bases, V lost 2 bases, and 6 bases had no gene match. The CDR3 is 16 residues long. CDR1 is MNHEY and CDR2 is SVGEGT in the germline V gene. DNA of the CDR3: TGTGCCAGCAGTTACGGGACTAGTCCCTACACAGATACGCAGTATTTT. It encodes CASSYGTSPYTDTQYF.

The V call is TRBV18, the J call TRBJ1-6; 7 bases match TRBD1. The CDR3 has 15 residues. V dropped 1 base and J dropped 7; count of bases not matched to a gene: 4. Germline assignment: CDR1 KGHSH and CDR2 LQKENI. The CDR3 nucleotides read TGTGCCAGCTCACCACGGGTCAGGGGGAATTCACCCCTCCACTTT. Its protein product is CASSPRVRGNSPLHF.

The V and J genes are TRBV5-1 and TRBJ1-1; 11 bases map to TRBD1. This CDR3 has 15 residues. Germline CDR1 SGHRS, CDR2 YFSETQ. J gave up 4 bases and V 4 bases, and 6 bases lay outside the gene matches. CDR3 sequence (DNA): TGCGCCAGCAGCAGAACCGGGACAGGGGGCACTGAAGCTTTCTTT. It specifies CASSRTGTGGTEAFF.

This sequence joins TRBV7-6 and TRBJ1-3; D is ambiguous. The CDR3 loop spans 14 amino acids. Between the trimmed V and J ends, which lost 1 base and 4 bases, there was a span of 8 bases. Germline CDR1 is SGHVS and CDR2 is FNYEAQ. The CDR3 bases are TGTGCCAGCAGCTTAGGAGGGCACGGAAACACCATATATTTT. It translates to CASSLGGHGNTIYF. Variable domain in full (rest from reference TRBV7-6 and TRBJ1-3): GAGVSQSPRYKVTKRGQDVALRCDPISGHVSLYWYRQALGQGPEFLTYFNYEAQQDKSGLPNDRFSAERPEGSISTLTIQRTEQRDSAMYRCASSLGGHGNTIYFGEGSWLTVV.

The rearrangement joins TRBV18 to TRBJ2-2; D call uncertain. Between the trimmed V and J ends, which lost 2 bases and 6 bases, there was a span of 4 bases. The CDR3 length is 12 residues. Germline CDR1 is KGHSH and CDR2 is LQKENI. This CDR3 is CASSPGAGELFF. The CDR3 DNA reads as TGTGCCAGCTCACCAGGGGCCGGGGAGCTGTTTTTT. Variable domain in full (rest from reference TRBV18 and TRBJ2-2): NAGVMQNPRHLVRRRGQEARLRCSPMKGHSHVYWYRQLPEEGLKFMVYLQKENIIDESGMPKERFSAEFPKEGPSILRIQQVVRGDSAAYFCASSPGAGELFFGEGSRLTVL.